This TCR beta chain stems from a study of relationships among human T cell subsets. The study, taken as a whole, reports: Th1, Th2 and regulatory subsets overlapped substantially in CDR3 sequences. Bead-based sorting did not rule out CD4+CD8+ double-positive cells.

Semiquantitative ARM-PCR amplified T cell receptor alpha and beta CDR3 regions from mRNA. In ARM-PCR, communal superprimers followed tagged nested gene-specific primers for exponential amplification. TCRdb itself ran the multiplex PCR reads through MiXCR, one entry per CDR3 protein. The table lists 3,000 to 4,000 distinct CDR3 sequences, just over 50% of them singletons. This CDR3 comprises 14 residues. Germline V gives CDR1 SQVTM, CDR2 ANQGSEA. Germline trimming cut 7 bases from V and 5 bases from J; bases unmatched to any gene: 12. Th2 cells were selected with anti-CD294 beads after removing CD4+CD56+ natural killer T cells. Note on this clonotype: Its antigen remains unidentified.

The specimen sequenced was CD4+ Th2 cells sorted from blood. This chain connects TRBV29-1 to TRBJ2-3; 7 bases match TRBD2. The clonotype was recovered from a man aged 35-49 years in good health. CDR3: CSALAAGAGDTQYF. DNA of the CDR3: TGCAGCGCTCTAGCGGCGGGAGCGGGAGATACGCAGTATTTT.